This T cell receptor (beta chain) originates from a study of T-cell reconstitution after alpha-beta-depleted transplantation in children. A library of TCRbeta sequences, prepared with unique molecular identifiers, was generated. TCRdb independently ran MiXCR on the PCR reads; one entry per CDR3 protein. The sample records a few hundred thousand distinct CDR3 sequences, 11% being singletons. V was pared by 8 bases and J by 5 bases, with 10 bases of the junction left unmatched. The CDR3 consists of 15 residues. CDR1 LNHDA and CDR2 SQIVND come from the germline V gene (reference sequence). Study-wide results and caveats: Reportedly, alpha-beta T cells present about two months post-transplant originated from several hundred expanded clones of graft origin. By one year post-transplant, T-cell counts and diversity largely arose from T cells that were newly produced.

At least ten counts were recorded for this clonotype. Its antigen is currently unknown. This clonotype was sampled from a male patient under 10 years old who had a stem cell transplant for chronic granulomatous disease, so the T cells may come from the graft donor. The rearrangement uses TRBV19 and TRBJ2-1; 9 bases are a match to TRBD1. The material was peripheral blood, obtained 180 days after TCRalphabeta/CD19-depleted stem cell transplant. The CDR3 region is CASGTGNFGDNEQFF. The CDR3 DNA reads TGTGCCAGTGGGACAGGGAACTTCGGGGACAATGAGCAGTTCTTC.